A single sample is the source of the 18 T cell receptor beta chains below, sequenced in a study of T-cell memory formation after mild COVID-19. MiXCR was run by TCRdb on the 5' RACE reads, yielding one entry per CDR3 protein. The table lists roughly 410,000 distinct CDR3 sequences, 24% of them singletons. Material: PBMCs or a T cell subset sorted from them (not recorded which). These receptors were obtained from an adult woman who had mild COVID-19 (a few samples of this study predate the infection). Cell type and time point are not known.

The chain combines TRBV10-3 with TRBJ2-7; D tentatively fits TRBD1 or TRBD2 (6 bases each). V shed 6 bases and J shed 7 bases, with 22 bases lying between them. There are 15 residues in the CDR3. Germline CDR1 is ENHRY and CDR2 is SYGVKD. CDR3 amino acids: CAISGGTLFRVEQYF. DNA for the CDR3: TGTGCCATCAGCGGCGGGACACTATTCCGGGTTGAGCAGTACTTC.

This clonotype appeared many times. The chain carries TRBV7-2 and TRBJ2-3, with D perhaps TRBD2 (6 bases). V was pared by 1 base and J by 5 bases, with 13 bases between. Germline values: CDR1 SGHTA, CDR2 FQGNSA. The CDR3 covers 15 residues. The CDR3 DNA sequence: TGTGCCAGCAGCTTAGTCGGACTACCCTTAGATACGCAGTATTTT. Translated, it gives CASSLVGLPLDTQYF. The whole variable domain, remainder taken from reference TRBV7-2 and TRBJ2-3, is GAGVSQSPSNKVTEKGKDVELRCDPISGHTALYWYRQSLGQGLEFLIYFQGNSAPDKSGLPSDRFSAERTGGSVSTLTIQRTQQEDSAVYLCASSLVGLPLDTQYFGPGTRLTVL.

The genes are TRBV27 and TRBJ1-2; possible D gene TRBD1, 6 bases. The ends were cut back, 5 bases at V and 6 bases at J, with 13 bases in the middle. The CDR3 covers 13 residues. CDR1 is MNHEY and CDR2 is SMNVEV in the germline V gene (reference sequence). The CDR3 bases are TGTGCCAGCAGTCCCACAGGGCACCATGGCTACACCTTC. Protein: CASSPTGHHGYTF.

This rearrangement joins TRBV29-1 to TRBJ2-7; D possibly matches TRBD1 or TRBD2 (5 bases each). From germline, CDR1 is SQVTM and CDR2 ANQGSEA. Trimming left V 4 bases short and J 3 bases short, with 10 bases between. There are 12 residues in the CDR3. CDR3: CSVVGEFYEQYF. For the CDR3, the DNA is TGCAGCGTTGTAGGGGAGTTCTACGAGCAGTACTTC.

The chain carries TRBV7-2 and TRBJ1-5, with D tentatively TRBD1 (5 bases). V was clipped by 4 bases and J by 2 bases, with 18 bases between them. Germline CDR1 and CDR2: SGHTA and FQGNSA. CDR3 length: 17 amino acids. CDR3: CASSSDSGGWGNQPQHF. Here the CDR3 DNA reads TGTGCCAGCAGCTCTGACAGCGGCGGATGGGGCAATCAGCCCCAGCATTTT.

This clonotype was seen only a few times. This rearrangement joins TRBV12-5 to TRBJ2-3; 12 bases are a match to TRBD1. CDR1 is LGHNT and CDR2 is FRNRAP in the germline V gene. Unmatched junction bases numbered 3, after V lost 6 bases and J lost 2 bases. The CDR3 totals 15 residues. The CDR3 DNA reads TGTGCTAGTGGACCGGGACAGGGGGCCACAGATACGCAGTATTTT. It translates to CASGPGQGATDTQYF.

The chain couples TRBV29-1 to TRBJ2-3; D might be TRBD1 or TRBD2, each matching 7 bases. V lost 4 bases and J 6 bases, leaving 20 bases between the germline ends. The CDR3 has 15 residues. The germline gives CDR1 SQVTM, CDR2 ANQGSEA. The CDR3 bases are TGCAGCGTTGGTGAATGGCGGGGAGGGGGCGATACGCAGTATTTT. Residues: CSVGEWRGGGDTQYF.

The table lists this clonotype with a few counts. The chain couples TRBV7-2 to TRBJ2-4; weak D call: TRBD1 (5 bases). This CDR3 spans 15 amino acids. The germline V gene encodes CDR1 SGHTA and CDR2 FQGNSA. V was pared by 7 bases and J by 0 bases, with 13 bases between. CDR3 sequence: CASTPTQGAKNIQYF. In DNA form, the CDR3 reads TGTGCCAGCACCCCCACTCAGGGAGCCAAAAACATTCAGTACTTC.

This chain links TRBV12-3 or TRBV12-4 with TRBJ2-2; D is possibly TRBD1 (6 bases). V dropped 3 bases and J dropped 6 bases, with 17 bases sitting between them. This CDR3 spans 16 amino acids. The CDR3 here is CASSFGSGVIAGELFF. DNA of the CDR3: TGTGCCAGCAGTTTCGGGTCAGGGGTTATAGCCGGGGAGCTGTTTTTT.

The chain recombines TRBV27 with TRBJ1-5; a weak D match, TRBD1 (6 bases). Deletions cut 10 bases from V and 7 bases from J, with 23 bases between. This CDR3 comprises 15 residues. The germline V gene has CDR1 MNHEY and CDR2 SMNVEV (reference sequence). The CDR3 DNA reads TGTGCCATTATTCCGGACAGCTGGTACGAGCAGCCCCAGCATTTT. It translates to CAIIPDSWYEQPQHF.

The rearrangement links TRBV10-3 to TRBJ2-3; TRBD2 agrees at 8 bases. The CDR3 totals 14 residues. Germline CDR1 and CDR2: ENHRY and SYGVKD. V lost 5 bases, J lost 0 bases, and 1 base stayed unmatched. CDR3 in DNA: TGTGCCATCAGTACTAGCGGTAGCACAGATACGCAGTATTTT. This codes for CAISTSGSTDTQYF.

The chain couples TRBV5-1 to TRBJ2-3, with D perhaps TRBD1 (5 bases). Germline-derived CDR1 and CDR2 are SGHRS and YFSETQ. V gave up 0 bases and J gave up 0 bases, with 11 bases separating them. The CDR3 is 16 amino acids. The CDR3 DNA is TGCGCCAGCAGCTTGGTGGGGCCCCCTAGCACAGATACGCAGTATTTT. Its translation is CASSLVGPPSTDTQYF. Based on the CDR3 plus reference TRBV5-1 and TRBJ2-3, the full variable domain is KAGVTQTPRYLIKTRGQQVTLSCSPISGHRSVSWYQQTPGQGLQFLFEYFSETQRNKGNFPGRFSGRQFSNSRSEMNVSTLELGDSALYLCASSLVGPPSTDTQYFGPGTRLTVL.

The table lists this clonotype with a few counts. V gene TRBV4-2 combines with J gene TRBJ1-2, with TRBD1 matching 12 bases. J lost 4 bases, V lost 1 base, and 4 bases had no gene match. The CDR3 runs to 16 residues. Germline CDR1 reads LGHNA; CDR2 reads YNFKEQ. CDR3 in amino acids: CASSQVGTGGAYGYTF. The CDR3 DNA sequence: TGTGCCAGCAGCCAAGTGGGGACAGGGGGCGCCTATGGCTACACCTTC.

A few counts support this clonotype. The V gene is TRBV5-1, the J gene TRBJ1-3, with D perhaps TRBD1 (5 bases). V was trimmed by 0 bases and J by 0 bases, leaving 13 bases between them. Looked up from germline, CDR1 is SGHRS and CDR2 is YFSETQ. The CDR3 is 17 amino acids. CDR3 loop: CASSLGSGMSSGNTIYF. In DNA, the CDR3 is TGCGCCAGCAGCTTGGGTTCAGGGATGAGCTCTGGAAACACCATATATTTT.

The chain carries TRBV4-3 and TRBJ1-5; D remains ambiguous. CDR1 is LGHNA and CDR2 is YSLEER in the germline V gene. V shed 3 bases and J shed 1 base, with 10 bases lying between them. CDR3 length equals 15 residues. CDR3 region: CASSQRWVSNQPQHF. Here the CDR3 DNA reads TGCGCCAGCAGCCAGCGTTGGGTCAGCAATCAGCCCCAGCATTTT.

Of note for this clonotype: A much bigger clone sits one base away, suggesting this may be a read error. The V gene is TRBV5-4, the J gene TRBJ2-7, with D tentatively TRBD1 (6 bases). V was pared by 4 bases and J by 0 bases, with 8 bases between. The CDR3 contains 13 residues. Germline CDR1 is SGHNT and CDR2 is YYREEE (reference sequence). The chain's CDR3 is CASSADSSYEQYF. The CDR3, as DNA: TGTGCCAGCAGCGCGGACAGCTCCTACGAGCAGTACTTC.

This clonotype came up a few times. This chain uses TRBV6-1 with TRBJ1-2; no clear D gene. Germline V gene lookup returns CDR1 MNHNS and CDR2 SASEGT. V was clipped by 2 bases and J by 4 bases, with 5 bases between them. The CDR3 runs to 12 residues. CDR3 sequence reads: CASSESPYGYTF. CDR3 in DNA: TGTGCCAGCAGTGAATCACCCTATGGCTACACCTTC.

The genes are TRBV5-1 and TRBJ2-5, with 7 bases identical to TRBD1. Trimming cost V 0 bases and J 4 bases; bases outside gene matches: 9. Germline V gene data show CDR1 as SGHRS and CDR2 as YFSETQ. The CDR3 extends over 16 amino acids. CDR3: CASSLVTTGVRETQYF. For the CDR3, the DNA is TGCGCCAGCAGCTTGGTAACAACAGGGGTTCGAGAGACCCAGTACTTC.